A selection of T cell receptor beta chains follows, all from one sample in a study of shared clonotypes between healthy human individuals. Profiled with immunoSEQ multiplex PCR; TCRdb holds only in-frame clones, not every one. This table has about 2.4 million clones, 93% appearing once. Sequenced sample: naive CD4+ T cells from PBMCs. The receptors were sampled from a young man in good health. Some clones in this sample may be carry-over from other donors' samples. Each CDR3 is given with its conserved first and last residue. A D gene is named only where the DNA matches it firmly. Size is stated for part of the rows, as once, few or many counts, or as a class when the clone is expanded.

abundance	v_gene	j_gene	d_gene	CDR3nt	CDR3aa
-	TRBV5-1	TRBJ2-1	-	TGCGCCAGCAGCTTACTAGCCTCCTACAATGAGCAGTTCTTC	CASSLLASYNEQFF
-	TRBV27	TRBJ2-3	TRBD1	TGTGCCAGCAGTTACCGGGACAGGGGTTCAGATACGCAGTATTTT	CASSYRDRGSDTQYF
-	TRBV7-3	TRBJ2-1	TRBD2	TGTGCCAGCAGCCCAGGACTAGCCCTGTCGAGGGAGCAGTTCTTC	CASSPGLALSREQFF
-	TRBV6-4	TRBJ1-2	TRBD1	TGTGCCAGCAGTGACTCGGGACAGAGCTATGGCTACACCTTC	CASSDSGQSYGYTF
-	TRBV7-9	TRBJ2-7	TRBD2	TGTGCCAGCAGCAAGACTAGCGGGGAAATCTCCTACGAGCAGTACTTC	CASSKTSGEISYEQYF
-	TRBV28	TRBJ2-7	-	TGTGCCAGTGCACCTCTTGGCGCAAGCTCCTACGAGCAGTACTTC	CASAPLGASSYEQYF
-	TRBV28	TRBJ1-4	TRBD1	TGTGCCAGCAGTGCAGACAGGGTCTTCTTTGAAAAACTGTTTTTT	CASSADRVFFEKLFF
-	TRBV28	TRBJ2-4	TRBD2	TGTGCCAGCCTAGCGGGAGGACTAGCCAAAAACATTCAGTACTTC	CASLAGGLAKNIQYF
-	TRBV6-1	TRBJ2-7	TRBD1	TGTGCCAGCAGTGTGGGACAGTACTACGAGCAGTACTTC	CASSVGQYYEQYF
-	TRBV4-1	TRBJ2-7	TRBD2	TGCGCCAGCAGCCAAGTAGGGGGCTGGCGGGGGGGACTCTACGAGCAGTACTTC	CASSQVGGWRGGLYEQYF
-	TRBV7-9	TRBJ1-3	-	TGTGCCAGCCGGACGGCTGGGGACACCATATATTTT	CASRTAGDTIYF
-	TRBV15	TRBJ2-7	TRBD1	TGTGCCACCAGCCCCCGGACAGGTTTTTACGAGCAGTACTTC	CATSPRTGFYEQYF
-	TRBV5-1	TRBJ2-1	TRBD1	TGCGCCAGCAGCTTGTCCGGGACAGGCTCCTACAATGAGCAGTTCTTC	CASSLSGTGSYNEQFF
-	TRBV5-4	TRBJ2-1	-	TGTGCCAGCAGCTCGCAGGGAAGGAAGTATGAGCAGTTCTTC	CASSSQGRKYEQFF
-	TRBV20-1	TRBJ1-2	-	TGCAGTGATGGGATGAGGTTAGGCTACACCTTC	CSDGMRLGYTF
once	TRBV9	TRBJ2-1	-	TGTGCCAGCAGCGTAGCCATGACTAACAATGAGCAGTTCTTC	CASSVAMTNNEQFF
-	TRBV5-1	TRBJ2-7	-	TGCGCCAGCAGCTTGGAACAGGGACCGTACGAGCAGTACTTC	CASSLEQGPYEQYF
-	TRBV7-3	TRBJ2-7	-	TGTGCCAGCAGCTTAGACGGGTTTGGCGAGCAGTACTTC	CASSLDGFGEQYF
-	TRBV27	TRBJ1-5	-	TGTGCCAGCAGTTTTTGGGGTCAGCCCCAGCATTTT	CASSFWGQPQHF
once	TRBV7-6	TRBJ2-3	-	TGTGCCAGCAGCTTTATAGCGGAGACGGCCTTTTTT	CASSFIAETAFF
-	TRBV28	TRBJ1-5	TRBD1	TGTGCCAGCAGTTTATTCGGCCCGGGACAGGGAGGCAATCAGCCCCAGCATTTT	CASSLFGPGQGGNQPQHF
once	TRBV7-2	TRBJ2-1	-	TGTGCCAGCAGCATCTTGCGGCGCGCTCACAATGAGCAGTTCTTC	CASSILRRAHNEQFF
-	TRBV19	TRBJ1-4	-	TGTGCCAGTAGTTACTCGGGGACTAATGAAAAACTGTTTTTT	CASSYSGTNEKLFF
-	TRBV25-1	TRBJ2-2	TRBD2	TGTGCCAGCGAAGAGGGAGGGGCGAACACCGGGGAGCTGTTTTTT	CASEEGGANTGELFF
-	TRBV28	TRBJ1-1	-	TGTGCCGTACAGGGAATGAACACTGAAGCTTTCTTT	CAVQGMNTEAFF
-	TRBV18	TRBJ2-5	TRBD2	TGTGCCAGCTCACCCCAGCGGGGGCAAGAGACCCAGTACTTC	CASSPQRGQETQYF